These 30 T cell receptor beta chains were sequenced from one sample in a study of blood T cell repertoires in COVID-19. Method: immunoSEQ multiplex PCR; TCRdb's copy keeps in-frame clones and lacks some. The sample holds about 210,000 clones, about 85% seen once. Sequencing used peripheral blood. These receptors all stem from a man aged 40-49 years with acute or convalescent COVID-19.

The chain employs TRBV19 and TRBJ2-7; TRBD2 might be the D (5 bases). Trimming left V 8 bases short and J 2 bases short, with 13 bases between. The CDR3 loop spans 13 amino acids. Germline V CDR1 and CDR2: LNHDA, SQIVND (reference sequence). CDR3 sequence reads: CASARVPPYEQYF. Written as DNA, the CDR3 is TGTGCCAGTGCGAGGGTCCCACCCTACGAGCAGTACTTC. Drawing the rest from reference TRBV19 and TRBJ2-7, the complete variable domain is DGGITQSPKYLFRKEGQNVTLSCEQNLNHDAMYWYRQDPGQGLRLIYYSQIVNDFQKGDIAEGYSVSREKKESFPLTVTSAQKNPTAFYLCASARVPPYEQYFGPGTRLTVT.

The rearrangement uses TRBV2 and TRBJ1-6, with 8 bases identical to TRBD1. The junction had 14 bases not matched to a gene; V was cut back by 4 bases and J by 9 bases. This CDR3 is built from 17 residues. Germline assignment: CDR1 SNHLY and CDR2 FYNNEI. The CDR3 DNA is TGTGCCAGCAGTGGGGGACAGGTCTCATGGAGAAGTTCACCCCTCCACTTT. This translates into CASSGGQVSWRSSPLHF.

This clone has a handful of counts. This chain uses TRBV9 with TRBJ2-2; 7 nucleotides match TRBD1. This CDR3 has 16 amino acids. V lost 0 bases, J lost 4 bases, and 6 bases stayed unmatched. Per germline, CDR1 SGDLS and CDR2 YYNGEE. The CDR3 here is CASSVVTGDLTGELFF. Written as DNA, the CDR3 is TGTGCCAGCAGCGTAGTAACAGGGGACCTCACCGGGGAGCTGTTTTTT.

The genes are TRBV30 and TRBJ1-5, with unresolved D. The CDR3 is 15 amino acids. The V gene's germline CDR1 is GTSNPN and CDR2 SVGIG (reference sequence). The V end lost 0 bases, the J end lost 0 bases, and 9 bases lay between the germline ends. Here the CDR3 DNA reads TGTGCCTGGAGTGTATTAGCGGGTAGCAATCAGCCCCAGCATTTT. Residues: CAWSVLAGSNQPQHF.

This chain links TRBV12-3 or TRBV12-4 with TRBJ2-1; D call uncertain. The CDR3 loop spans 11 amino acids. Deletions cut 3 bases from V and 10 bases from J, with 7 bases between. The CDR3 reads CASSFSSEQFF. As DNA, the CDR3 is TGTGCCAGCAGTTTCTCAAGCGAGCAGTTCTTC.

This clone appeared once. This chain uses TRBV7-9 with TRBJ2-6, with unresolved D. The CDR3 is 17 residues long. From germline, CDR1 is SEHNR and CDR2 FQNEAQ (reference sequence). The V end was cut by 1 base, the J end by 0 bases, with 10 bases between. The CDR3 DNA reads as TGTGCCAGCAGCTTAGGGGCGCTTAACTCTGGGGCCAACGTCCTGACTTTC. Protein: CASSLGALNSGANVLTF.

J is TRBJ1-1 and V is TRBV7-2; 7 nucleotides agree with TRBD1. Germline V gene sequence: CDR1 SGHTA, CDR2 FQGNSA. With 0 bases clipped from V and 4 bases from J, the junction kept 2 bases outside the gene matches. This CDR3 is built from 14 residues. In DNA, the CDR3 is TGTGCCAGCAGCTTAGCCCAGGGGGGCACTGAAGCTTTCTTT. Its translation: CASSLAQGGTEAFF. The variable domain in full, completed from reference TRBV7-2 and TRBJ1-1, reads GAGVSQSPSNKVTEKGKDVELRCDPISGHTALYWYRQSLGQGLEFLIYFQGNSAPDKSGLPSDRFSAERTGGSVSTLTIQRTQQEDSAVYLCASSLAQGGTEAFFGQGTRLTVV.

The rearrangement joins TRBV5-1 to TRBJ1-1, with D possibly TRBD1 on 6 matching bases. CDR3 length: 13 amino acids. V was cut by 0 bases and J by 5 bases, with 8 bases left in between. Looked up from germline, CDR1 is SGHRS and CDR2 is YFSETQ. Here the CDR3 DNA reads TGCGCCAGCAGCTTGGGGACAGAAACTGAAGCTTTCTTT. It encodes CASSLGTETEAFF.

The gene calls are TRBV5-1 and TRBJ2-3, with a possible D match to TRBD1 (5 bases). This CDR3 contains 15 residues. Germline V gene sequence: CDR1 SGHRS, CDR2 YFSETQ. V was shortened by 3 bases and J by 2 bases, with 13 bases between the two germline ends. The DNA for the CDR3 is TGCGCCAGCAGCTCGGACGGACAACCCACAGATACGCAGTATTTT. Residues: CASSSDGQPTDTQYF.

The CDR3 coding sequence is TGTGCCAGCAGCCTTCCTAGCGGGGCATACAATGAGCAGTTCTTC. This sequence encodes CASSLPSGAYNEQFF. The chain uses TRBV5-4 and TRBJ2-1; 9 nucleotides match TRBD2. This CDR3 is built from 15 residues. CDR1 SGHNT and CDR2 YYREEE come from the germline V gene (reference sequence). V lost 4 bases and J lost 4; bases outside the gene matches: 6.

The chain recombines TRBV30 with TRBJ1-2, with a possible D match to TRBD1 (6 bases). CDR1 GTSNPN and CDR2 SVGIG come from the germline V gene (reference sequence). The CDR3 is 13 amino acids. V shed 0 bases and J shed 4 bases, with 9 bases lying between them. The CDR3 sequence is CAWSVGTFYGYTF. CDR3 DNA: TGTGCCTGGAGTGTAGGGACATTCTATGGCTACACCTTC. The variable domain in full, with the rest retrieved from reference TRBV30 and TRBJ1-2, is SQTIHQWPATLVQPVGSPLSLECTVEGTSNPNLYWYRQAAGRGLQLLFYSVGIGQISSEVPQNLSASRPQDRQFILSSKKLLLSDSGFYLCAWSVGTFYGYTFGSGTRLTVV.

The rearrangement uses TRBV27 and TRBJ1-4; D may be TRBD1 (5 bases). V lost 0 bases to trimming and J lost 2 bases, with 7 bases between them. There are 15 residues in the CDR3. Germline V gene data show CDR1 as MNHEY and CDR2 as SMNVEV (reference sequence). The CDR3 DNA follows: TGTGCCAGCAGTTTATCAGGGGCCACTAATGAAAAACTGTTTTTT. This codes for CASSLSGATNEKLFF.

The chain uses TRBV7-7 and TRBJ2-2, with a possible D match to TRBD2 (7 bases). Germline V gene lookup returns CDR1 SSHAT and CDR2 FNYEAQ (reference sequence). This CDR3 is 15 amino acids long. Between the trimmed V and J ends, which lost 1 base and 4 bases, there was a span of 10 bases. This CDR3 reads CASSLVGGRTGELFF. The CDR3 nucleotides are TGTGCCAGCAGCTTAGTGGGGGGGCGCACCGGGGAGCTGTTTTTT.

The chain recombines TRBV7-9 with TRBJ2-2; 8 nucleotides align to TRBD2. The germline V gene encodes CDR1 SEHNR and CDR2 FQNEAQ (reference sequence). The CDR3 contains 16 residues. Unmatched junction bases numbered 6, after V lost 5 bases and J lost 1 base. The CDR3 sequence is CASSRLRGVNTGELFF. In DNA, the CDR3 is TGTGCCAGCAGCCGTTTGCGGGGGGTGAACACCGGGGAGCTGTTTTTT.

The rearrangement links TRBV19 to TRBJ2-3, with 7 bases matching TRBD2. Germline loops: CDR1 LNHDA, CDR2 SQIVND (reference sequence). Trimming took 3 bases from V and 0 from J; bases not matched to a gene: 9. The CDR3 contains 17 residues. CDR3 sequence (DNA): TGTGCCAGTAGTATGGCCGGGGGTAGCGGGAGCACAGATACGCAGTATTTT. Its translation: CASSMAGGSGSTDTQYF.

V is TRBV3-1 (or the pseudogene TRBV3-2) and J is TRBJ1-1, with TRBD1 as a possible D gene (6 bases). Germline CDR1 reads LGHDT; CDR2 reads YNNKEL (reference sequence). V was trimmed by 0 bases and J by 2 bases, leaving 13 bases between them. CDR3 length: 16 amino acids. The CDR3 nucleotides are TGTGCCAGCAGCCAAGATTGGGGGGGGCCTAACACTGAAGCTTTCTTT. It translates to CASSQDWGGPNTEAFF.

The chain carries TRBV4-2 and TRBJ1-5; tentative D call: TRBD1 (5 bases). CDR3 length: 15 amino acids. In germline, CDR1 is LGHNA, CDR2 YNFKEQ. V was cut by 0 bases and J by 7 bases, with 13 bases left in between. CDR3: CASSQDGRGPQPQHF. The CDR3 bases are TGTGCCAGCAGCCAAGATGGGAGGGGCCCCCAGCCCCAGCATTTT.

About this clone: At one end the junction does not follow the germline gene, possibly because of a read error. V is TRBV6-6 and J is TRBJ1-5, with D tentatively TRBD1 (5 bases). Per germline, CDR1 MNHNY and CDR2 SVGAGI (reference sequence). CDR3 length: 13 amino acids. The chain's CDR3 is CASSYSGHSPSSF. CDR3 sequence (DNA): TGTGCCAGCAGTTACTCGGGGCACAGTCCTAGTAGTTTT.

This chain connects TRBV7-3 to TRBJ2-2; 9 bases line up with TRBD2. Per the germline V gene, CDR1 is SGHTA and CDR2 is FQGTGA. The CDR3 sequence is 18 residues long. V gave up 5 bases and J gave up 7 bases; unmatched junction bases: 17. This CDR3 is CASSAQTAGGYRGGELFF. CDR3 nucleotide sequence: TGTGCCAGCAGCGCCCAAACAGCGGGAGGTTACCGAGGCGGGGAGCTGTTTTTT. Together with reference TRBV7-3 and TRBJ2-2, the CDR3 gives the full variable domain: GAGVSQTPSNKVTEKGKYVELRCDPISGHTALYWYRQSLGQGPEFLIYFQGTGAADDSGLPNDRFFAVRPEGSVSTLKIQRTERGDSAVYLCASSAQTAGGYRGGELFFGEGSRLTVL.

This clone was recorded only once. This chain links TRBV3-1 (or the pseudogene TRBV3-2) with TRBJ2-2; D remains unclear. Germline CDR1 and CDR2: LGHDT and YNNKEL (reference sequence). The CDR3 has 13 amino acids. The V end was cut by 1 base, the J end by 7 bases, with 7 bases between. CDR3 residues: CASSQVSIGELFF. CDR3 sequence (DNA): TGTGCCAGCAGCCAAGTATCTATCGGGGAGCTGTTTTTT.

The chain employs TRBV5-8 and TRBJ2-1; 14 bases are shared with TRBD2. From germline, CDR1 is SGHTS and CDR2 YDEGEE. V gave up 6 bases and J gave up 7 bases; unmatched junction bases: 6. CDR3 length: 15 amino acids. This CDR3 is CASTATSGRANEQFF. In DNA, the CDR3 is TGTGCCAGCACCGCGACTAGCGGGAGGGCGAATGAGCAGTTCTTC.

The chain employs TRBV6-5 and TRBJ1-3; TRBD1 agrees at 7 bases. The germline gives CDR1 MNHEY, CDR2 SVGAGI. V lost 6 bases to trimming and J lost 2 bases; unmatched junction nucleotides: 7. This CDR3 is built from 15 residues. CDR3 in amino acids: CASRPGQPTGNTIYF. CDR3 in DNA: TGTGCCAGCAGACCGGGACAGCCAACTGGAAACACCATATATTTT.

The chain has TRBV5-1 and TRBJ2-5, with 7 bases that match TRBD2. The CDR3 runs to 12 residues. Germline CDR1 and CDR2: SGHRS and YFSETQ. Germline trimming cut 6 bases from V and 5 bases from J; bases unmatched to any gene: 4. Here the CDR3 DNA reads TGCGCCAGCAACGTGGGAGGGGAGACCCAGTACTTC. This codes for CASNVGGETQYF.

The chain has TRBV5-4 and TRBJ2-5; perhaps TRBD2 as D (6 bases). The CDR3 totals 15 residues. Trimming took 0 bases from V and 4 from J, leaving 13 bases between them. Germline lookup yields CDR1 SGHNT and CDR2 YYREEE (reference sequence). The CDR3 region is CASSLGLTEGETQYF. The CDR3 DNA sequence: TGTGCCAGCAGCTTGGGGCTCACGGAGGGAGAGACCCAGTACTTC.

The genes are TRBV11-1 and TRBJ1-1; D remains ambiguous. V was shortened by 0 bases and J by 2 bases, with 16 bases between the two germline ends. Germline V lookup: CDR1 SGHAT, CDR2 FQDESV (reference sequence). This CDR3 contains 17 residues. In nucleotides, the CDR3 is TGTGCCAGCAGCTTAGCGGTAGGGATGGAGGGAAACACTGAAGCTTTCTTT. The encoded protein is CASSLAVGMEGNTEAFF.

The J gene is TRBJ2-3, the V gene TRBV19; D perhaps matches TRBD1 (6 bases). Germline values: CDR1 LNHDA, CDR2 SQIVND (reference sequence). CDR3 length: 14 amino acids. V shed 5 bases and J shed 0 bases, with 9 bases lying between them. The CDR3 DNA reads as TGTGCCAGTAGTGCGGACAGAAGCACAGATACGCAGTATTTT. Its translation: CASSADRSTDTQYF.

This chain links TRBV28 with TRBJ2-1, with 9 positions matching TRBD2. V trimming: 6 bases; J trimming: 12 bases; junction bases outside the gene matches: 15. CDR1 MDHEN and CDR2 SYDVKM come from the germline V gene. The CDR3 is made up of 15 amino acids. For the CDR3, the DNA is TGTGCCAGCAGCCCGGGGGGACTAGCTGGGGTGGGGCAGTTCTTC. The encoded protein is CASSPGGLAGVGQFF.

The chain employs TRBV28 and TRBJ2-7, with D uncertain. Trimming left V 3 bases short and J 2 bases short, with 11 bases between. Germline CDR1 MDHEN, CDR2 SYDVKM. This CDR3 region has 14 residues. The DNA of the CDR3 is TGTGCCAGCAGTTTCCCCCCTAGGACCTACGAGCAGTACTTC. It is translated as CASSFPPRTYEQYF. The whole variable domain, remainder taken from reference TRBV28 and TRBJ2-7, is DVKVTQSSRYLVKRTGEKVFLECVQDMDHENMFWYRQDPGLGLRLIYFSYDVKMKEKGDIPEGYSVSREKKERFSLILESASTNQTSMYLCASSFPPRTYEQYFGPGTRLTVT.

CDR3 coding DNA: TGTGCCAGCAGCGTAGCCAGGACAGGGCCCACAGATACGCAGTATTTT. It encodes CASSVARTGPTDTQYF. The rearrangement links TRBV9 to TRBJ2-3; 8 nucleotides match TRBD1. Trimming removed 0 bases from V and 2 bases from J; junction bases left unmatched: 5. Germline lookup yields CDR1 SGDLS and CDR2 YYNGEE. The CDR3 has 16 amino acids.

This clone came up once. This chain uses TRBV15 with TRBJ1-1; no clear D gene. Between the trimmed V and J ends, which lost 0 bases and 7 bases, there was a span of 15 bases. The germline CDR1 and CDR2 sequences are LNHNV and YYDKDF (reference sequence). The CDR3 loop spans 15 amino acids. CDR3 residues: CATSRDRGSVGEAFF. The DNA of the CDR3 is TGTGCCACCAGCAGAGATCGAGGGAGTGTCGGTGAAGCTTTCTTT.